This T cell receptor beta chain was identified during a study of CD8 T cell repertoires and HIV-1 epitope variants. The study's findings and limits: This assay reports beta chains of antigen-expanded cells, not T cell function.

Germline V lookup: CDR1 MNHNS, CDR2 SASEGT. V lost 7 bases and J 0 bases, leaving 10 bases between the germline ends. CDR3 size: 14 residues. TCRdb keeps only in-frame clones here, not all; method: immunoSEQ multiplex PCR. The table lists more than 85,000 clones, more than 65% of them singletons. To note about this clone: Its antigen remains unidentified.

The chain carries TRBV6-1 and TRBJ2-1, with D hard to call. Sequencing used uncultured baseline CD8+ T cells from peripheral blood mononuclear cells (PBMCs). The sequence was obtained from a male donor with HIV. The CDR3 protein is CASISENSYNEQFF. The CDR3 DNA reads as TGTGCCAGCATAAGCGAAAACTCCTACAATGAGCAGTTCTTC.